What follows is one T cell receptor beta chain and its context. Its specificity is unknown. This entry belongs to a study of cytotoxic CD8 clonotypes in ibrutinib-treated CLL. The study, taken as a whole, reports: Rising at ibrutinib response, clonality subsequently fell back toward baseline at progression.

Generated by immunoSEQ multiplex PCR, the TCRdb table keeps only in-frame clones and is missing some. The table records about 140,000 clones, 80% to 95% of them present only once. Germline V gives CDR1 LNHDA, CDR2 SQIVND (reference sequence). The CDR3 has 15 amino acids. Trimming pared 3 bases from V and 4 bases from J, leaving 15 bases between. This clonotype originated in a human donor with chronic lymphocytic leukemia. The V call is TRBV19, the J call TRBJ1-2, with TRBD1 as a possible D gene (5 bases). Specimen: PBMCs, collected after 12 months of ibrutinib treatment. CDR3: CASSIAGSTGYGYTF. The CDR3 coding sequence is TGTGCCAGTAGTATTGCGGGATCTACAGGCTATGGCTACACCTTC.